This TCR beta chain was sequenced for a study of cytomegalovirus exposure and HLA in healthy donors. Study context: Tens of millions of unique TCR sequences came from HLA-typed donors in an early release. Points from the study as a whole: For cytomegalovirus status, the classifier reportedly gave diagnoses with high specificity and sensitivity.

This clone appeared once. Its specificity is not known. The PCR had 60 Vbeta and 13 Jbeta primers. The repertoire was sequenced with immunoSEQ multiplex PCR; TCRdb's copy has only in-frame clones and lacks some. The sample includes roughly 86,000 clones, over 70% of them seen just once. The length of the CDR3 is 14 residues. Germline V CDR1 and CDR2: SGHAT, FQNNGV. Trimming stripped 4 bases from V and 5 bases from J, with 15 bases between. The chain joins TRBV11-2 to TRBJ2-7; the D gene is possibly TRBD1 (6 bases). The sample was PBMCs. The receptor was derived from a man in his sixties in good health and CMV-seronegative. Here the CDR3 DNA reads TGTGCCAGCAGCTATTCGGGACAATTCGACGAGCAGTACTTC. Protein sequence: CASSYSGQFDEQYF.